The present T cell receptor beta chain was sequenced within a study of long-term antiretroviral therapy in people with HIV. Details on this clone: Antigen unknown.

Findings and caveats of the study: Control repertoires displayed wider CDR3 length ranges than the HIV repertoires.

At the survey level, the v3.0 immunoSEQ assay was run. Each sample aimed for roughly 35,000-50,000 sequenced T-cell genomes. Clones were read by immunoSEQ multiplex PCR, and TCRdb kept only the in-frame ones, dropping some. The sample yields around 5,000 clones, 85% to 90% seen once. The sample consisted of unsorted PBMCs, taken 1.3 years after starting antiretroviral therapy. The TCR comes from a woman in her 50s with HIV.

The CDR3 sequence is CASSQQGNAGNTEAFF. The CDR3 region has the DNA TGTGCCAGCAGCCAACAGGGAAATGCTGGGAACACTGAAGCTTTCTTT. The rearrangement uses TRBV14 and TRBJ1-1, with TRBD1 as a possible D gene (5 bases). V was clipped by 2 bases and J by 1 base, with 14 bases between them. The germline CDR1 and CDR2 sequences are SGHDN and FVKESK. This CDR3 region has 16 residues.